The clone carrying this TCR beta chain was seen a few times. Its matching antigen is unknown. The CDR3 is 14 residues long. Germline lookup yields CDR1 SQVTM and CDR2 ANQGSEA. The V end was cut by 5 bases, the J end by 2 bases, with 15 bases between. CD4+ cells of the naive, central memory, regulatory and stem cell-like memory types were sorted via CD45RO/CCR7/CD25/CD127/CD95/CD27. Each sorted fraction was over 95% pure. These data come from a study of beta chain features in type 1 diabetes. Reverse transcribing all isolated RNA meant expressed TCRB transcripts were sequenced. Here immunoSEQ multiplex PCR was the method, and the copy in TCRdb shows in-frame clones only, minus some. In the table there are fewer than 200,000 clones, around 13% of which are singletons. Study-wide findings and caveats: Researchers could not determine here whether HLA type influences TCRB rearrangement. Shorter templates might be favored by PCR, and equally so in patients and in controls.

The clonotype comes from a woman aged 18-29 years in good health. This chain joins TRBV29-1 and TRBJ1-2; weak D call: TRBD1 (6 bases). The sequencing input was central memory CD4+ T cells from blood. The CDR3 DNA reads TGCAGCGTTTCCTCCGGACAGCCCAACTATGGCTACACCTTC. It is translated as CSVSSGQPNYGYTF. Drawing the rest from reference TRBV29-1 and TRBJ1-2, the complete variable domain is SAVISQKPSRDICQRGTSLTIQCQVDSQVTMMFWYRQQPGQSLTLIATANQGSEATYESGFVIDKFPISRPNLTFSTLTVSNMSPEDSSIYLCSVSSGQPNYGYTFGSGTRLTVV.